The clone carrying this TCR beta chain was observed a single time. Its antigen is unidentified. This record comes from a study of T cell responses to AZD1222 COVID-19 vaccine. Findings and limits, study-wide: Along spike, vaccine-associated CD4 TCRs were found throughout, with dominance at 160-218 and 743-854.

The CDR3 spans 15 residues. CDR1 and CDR2 from the germline V gene are SGHAT and FQDESV (reference sequence). V was clipped by 4 bases and J by 5 bases; unmatched bases: 8. Using immunoSEQ multiplex PCR, the repertoire was profiled, and TCRdb retains in-frame clones only, with some absent. The table includes 120,000 to 150,000 clones, roughly 89% detected once. This specimen consisted of peripheral blood, obtained on day 0 of AZD1222 vaccination. The source of this sequence is an adult in good health. This chain links TRBV11-1 with TRBJ2-5, with 9 bases aligning to TRBD2. In nucleotides, the CDR3 is TGTGCCAGCAGCTCGGGACTAGCTGGGGGGGAGACCCAGTACTTC. Translating gives CASSSGLAGGETQYF.